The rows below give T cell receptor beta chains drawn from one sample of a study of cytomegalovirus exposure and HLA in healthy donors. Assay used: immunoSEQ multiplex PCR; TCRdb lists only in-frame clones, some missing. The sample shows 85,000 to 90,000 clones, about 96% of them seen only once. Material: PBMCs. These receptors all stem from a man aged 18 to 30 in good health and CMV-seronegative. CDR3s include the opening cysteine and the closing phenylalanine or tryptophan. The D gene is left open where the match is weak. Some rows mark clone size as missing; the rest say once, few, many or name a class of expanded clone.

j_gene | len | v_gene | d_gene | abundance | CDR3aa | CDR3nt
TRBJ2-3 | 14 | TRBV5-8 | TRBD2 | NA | CASSPSGSTDTQYF | TGTGCCAGCAGCCCTAGCGGGAGCACAGATACGCAGTATTTT
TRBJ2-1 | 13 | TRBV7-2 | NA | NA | CASSSDLLNEQFF | TGTGCCAGCAGCTCGGACTTGCTCAATGAGCAGTTCTTC
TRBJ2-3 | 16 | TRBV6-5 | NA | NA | CASSYTYSYSTDTQYF | TGTGCCAGCAGTTACACGTACAGTTACAGCACAGATACGCAGTATTTT
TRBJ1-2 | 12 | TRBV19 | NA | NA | CASTPWAGGYTF | TGTGCCAGTACCCCGTGGGCGGGGGGCTACACCTTC
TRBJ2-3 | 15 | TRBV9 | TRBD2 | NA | CASSHRLAGEDTQYF | TGTGCCAGCAGCCATAGACTAGCGGGAGAGGATACGCAGTATTTT
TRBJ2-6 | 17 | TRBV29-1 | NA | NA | CSVEDLGRGAGANVLTF | TGCAGCGTTGAAGATCTTGGCAGGGGAGCTGGGGCCAACGTCCTGACTTTC
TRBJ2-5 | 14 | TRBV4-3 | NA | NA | CASSQDHLEETQYF | TGCGCCAGCAGCCAAGATCATCTAGAAGAGACCCAGTACTTC
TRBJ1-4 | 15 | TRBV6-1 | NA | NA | CASSEIGEANEKLFF | TGTGCCAGCAGTGAAATAGGGGAAGCTAATGAAAAACTGTTTTTT
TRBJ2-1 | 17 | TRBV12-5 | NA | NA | CASGLVGGSNSPNEQFF | TGTGCTAGTGGTTTGGTAGGAGGCTCTAACAGCCCTAATGAGCAGTTCTTC
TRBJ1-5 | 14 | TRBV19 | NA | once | CASSILGLNQPQHF | TGTGCCAGTAGTATTCTGGGGCTTAATCAGCCCCAGCATTTT
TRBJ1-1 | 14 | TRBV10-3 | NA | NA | CAITAGMGNTEAFF | TGTGCCATCACCGCGGGGATGGGGAACACTGAAGCTTTCTTT
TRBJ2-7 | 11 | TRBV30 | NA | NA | CAWTGSYEQYF | TGTGCCTGGACAGGCTCCTACGAGCAGTACTTC
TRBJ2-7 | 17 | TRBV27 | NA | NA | CASSLSFGSARSYEQYF | TGTGCCAGCAGTTTATCCTTCGGCAGCGCCCGCTCATACGAGCAGTACTTC
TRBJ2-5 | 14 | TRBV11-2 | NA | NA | CASSSGSGGETQYF | TGTGCCAGCAGCTCCGGGTCCGGAGGAGAGACCCAGTACTTC
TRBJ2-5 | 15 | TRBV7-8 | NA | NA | CASSPGSYSRETQYF | TGTGCCAGCAGCCCCGGGTCTTACTCGCGGGAGACCCAGTACTTC
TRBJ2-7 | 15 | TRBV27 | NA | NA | CASRRLQGLGYEQYF | TGTGCCAGCAGGAGGCTTCAGGGGTTAGGCTACGAGCAGTACTTC
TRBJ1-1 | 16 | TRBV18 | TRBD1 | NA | CASSPGQGAMNTEAFF | TGTGCCAGCTCACCTGGACAGGGGGCTATGAACACTGAAGCTTTCTTT
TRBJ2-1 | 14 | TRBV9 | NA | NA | CASSESGAGNEQFF | TGTGCCAGCAGCGAGAGCGGAGCCGGGAATGAGCAGTTCTTC
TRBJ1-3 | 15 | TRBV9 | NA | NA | CASSVDRVSGNTIYF | TGTGCCAGCAGCGTAGACAGGGTCTCTGGAAACACCATATATTTT
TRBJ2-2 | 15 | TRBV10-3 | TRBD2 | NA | CAANAGGKGTGELFF | TGTGCCGCCAATGCGGGAGGGAAAGGTACCGGGGAGCTGTTTTTT
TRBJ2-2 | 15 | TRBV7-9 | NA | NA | CASSLTSANTGELFF | TGTGCCAGCAGCTTAACGAGCGCTAACACCGGGGAGCTGTTTTTT
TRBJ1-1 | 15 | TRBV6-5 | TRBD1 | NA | CASRDPGQLNTEAFF | TGTGCCAGCAGAGATCCGGGACAGCTGAACACTGAAGCTTTCTTT
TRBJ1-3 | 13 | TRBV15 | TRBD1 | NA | CALGQGSGNTIYF | TGTGCCTTAGGACAGGGCTCTGGAAACACCATATATTTT
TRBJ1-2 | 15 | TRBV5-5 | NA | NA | CASSPSRGNNYGYTF | TGTGCCAGCAGCCCAAGCAGGGGAAATAACTATGGCTACACCTTC
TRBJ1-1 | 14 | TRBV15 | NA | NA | CATRSSLLITEAFF | TGTGCCACCAGAAGTTCGTTACTGATCACTGAAGCTTTCTTT
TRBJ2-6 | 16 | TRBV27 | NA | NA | CASTQNPGSGANVLTF | TGTGCCAGCACCCAAAACCCCGGCTCTGGGGCCAACGTCCTGACTTTC
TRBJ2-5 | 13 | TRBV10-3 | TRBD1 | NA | CAIRTGQGETQYF | TGTGCCATCCGGACCGGACAGGGAGAGACCCAGTACTTC
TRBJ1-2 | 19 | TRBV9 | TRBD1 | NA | CASSVSIADRWYTLGGYTF | TGTGCCAGCAGCGTTTCTATAGCGGACAGGTGGTACACCCTAGGGGGCTACACCTTC
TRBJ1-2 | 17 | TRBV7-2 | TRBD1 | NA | CASSLDMGGDREHGYTF | TGTGCCAGCAGCTTAGACATGGGGGGGGACAGGGAGCATGGCTACACCTTC
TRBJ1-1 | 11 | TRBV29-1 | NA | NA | CSVESGTEAFF | TGCAGCGTTGAATCCGGGACTGAAGCTTTCTTT
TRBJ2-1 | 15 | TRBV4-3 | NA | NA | CASSQKGPCPLTQFF | TGCGCCAGCAGCCAGAAGGGGCCCTGCCCTCTCACGCAGTTCTTC
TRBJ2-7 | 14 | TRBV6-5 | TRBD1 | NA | CASRVDRGSYEQYF | TGTGCCAGCAGGGTCGACAGGGGCTCCTACGAGCAGTACTTC
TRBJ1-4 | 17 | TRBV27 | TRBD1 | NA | CASSPRQGSAANEKLFF | TGTGCCAGCAGTCCAAGACAGGGAAGCGCAGCTAATGAAAAACTGTTTTTT
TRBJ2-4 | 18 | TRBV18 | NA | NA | CASSPSFLAKEAKNIQYF | TGTGCCAGCTCGCCCTCCTTCTTGGCGAAGGAGGCCAAAAACATTCAGTACTTC
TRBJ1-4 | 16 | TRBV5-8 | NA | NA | CASSAVRGSKGEKLFF | TGTGCCAGCAGCGCAGTCAGGGGAAGCAAGGGTGAAAAACTGTTTTTT
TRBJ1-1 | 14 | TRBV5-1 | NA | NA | CASSPDWMNTEAFF | TGCGCCAGCAGCCCCGACTGGATGAACACTGAAGCTTTCTTT
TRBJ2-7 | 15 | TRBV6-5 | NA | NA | CASRAPGGTSYEQYF | TGTGCCAGCAGGGCCCCTGGCGGGACCTCCTACGAGCAGTACTTC
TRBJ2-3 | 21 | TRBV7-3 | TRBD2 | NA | CASSLSPMVDSGIGVTDTQYF | TGTGCCAGCAGCTTATCCCCGATGGTCGATAGCGGGATCGGTGTGACAGATACGCAGTATTTT
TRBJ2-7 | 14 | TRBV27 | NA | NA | CASSRVPSSYEQYF | TGTGCCAGCAGCCGCGTTCCAAGCTCCTACGAGCAGTACTTC
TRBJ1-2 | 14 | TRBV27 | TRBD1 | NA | CASSSGQGRIGYTF | TGTGCCAGCAGTTCCGGACAGGGTAGGATTGGCTACACCTTC
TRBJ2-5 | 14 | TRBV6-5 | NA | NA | CASTPLRGSETQYF | TGTGCCAGCACCCCCCTCCGGGGGTCAGAGACCCAGTACTTC
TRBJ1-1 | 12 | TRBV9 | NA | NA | CASSSNGVGAFF | TGTGCCAGCAGCTCGAACGGGGTTGGAGCTTTCTTT
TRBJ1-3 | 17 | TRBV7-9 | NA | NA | CASSSVFREVSGNTIYF | TGTGCCAGCAGCTCAGTTTTCAGGGAGGTCTCTGGAAACACCATATATTTT
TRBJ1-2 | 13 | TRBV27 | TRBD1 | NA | CASSATGGGGYTF | TGTGCCAGCAGTGCGACAGGGGGCGGTGGCTACACCTTC
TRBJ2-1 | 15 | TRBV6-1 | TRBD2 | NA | CASGPGLAGEGEQFF | TGTGCCAGCGGGCCGGGACTAGCGGGAGAAGGTGAGCAGTTCTTC
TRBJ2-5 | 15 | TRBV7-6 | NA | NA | CASSFVDRRQETQYF | TGTGCCAGCAGCTTCGTCGACAGGAGGCAAGAGACCCAGTACTTC
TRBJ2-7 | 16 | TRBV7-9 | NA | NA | CASSHFPLGVVYEQYF | TGTGCCAGCAGCCATTTCCCCCTGGGCGTGGTCTACGAGCAGTACTTC
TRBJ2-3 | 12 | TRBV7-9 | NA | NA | CASSWHTDTQYF | TGTGCCAGCAGCTGGCACACAGATACGCAGTATTTT
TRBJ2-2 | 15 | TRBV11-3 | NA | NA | CASSLRSGNTGELFF | TGTGCCAGCAGCTTACGGAGCGGGAACACCGGGGAGCTGTTTTTT
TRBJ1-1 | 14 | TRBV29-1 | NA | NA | CSVGRAGPRTEAFF | TGCAGCGTGGGGCGAGCGGGGCCCAGGACTGAAGCTTTCTTT
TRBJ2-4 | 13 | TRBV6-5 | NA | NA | CASSYGQGLREYF | TGTGCCAGCAGTTACGGACAGGGACTACGAGAGTACTTC
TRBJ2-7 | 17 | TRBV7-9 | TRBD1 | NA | CASSFGRGQGQAYEQYF | TGTGCCAGCAGCTTCGGAAGGGGACAGGGACAAGCCTACGAGCAGTACTTC
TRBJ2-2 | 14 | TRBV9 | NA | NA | CASSGGLFSGELFF | TGTGCCAGCAGCGGAGGGCTATTCTCCGGGGAGCTGTTTTTT
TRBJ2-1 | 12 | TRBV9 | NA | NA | CASSRGPVEQFF | TGTGCCAGCAGCCGAGGGCCGGTTGAGCAGTTCTTC
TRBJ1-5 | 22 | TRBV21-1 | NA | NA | CASSKELGQVPFPIKTPQPQHF | TGTGCCAGCAGCAAAGAGCTAGGACAGGTACCGTTTCCGATCAAAACTCCACAGCCCCAGCATTTT
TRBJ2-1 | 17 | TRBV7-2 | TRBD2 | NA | CASSLAWTSGRYNEQFF | TGTGCCAGCAGCTTAGCGTGGACTAGCGGGAGGTACAATGAGCAGTTCTTC
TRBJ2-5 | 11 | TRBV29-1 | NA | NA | CSQSSQETQYF | TGCAGTCAGTCCAGCCAAGAGACCCAGTACTTC
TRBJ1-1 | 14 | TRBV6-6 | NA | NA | CASSYTDTNTEAFF | TGTGCCAGCAGTTACACGGACACGAACACTGAAGCTTTCTTT
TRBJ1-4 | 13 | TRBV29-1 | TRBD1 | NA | CSVGDREREKLFF | TGCAGCGTGGGGGACAGGGAAAGGGAAAAACTGTTTTTT
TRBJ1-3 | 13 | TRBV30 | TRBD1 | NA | CARDRQKGNTIYF | TGTGCCCGGGACAGACAGAAAGGAAACACCATATATTTT